The 12 T cell receptor beta chains listed next were all sequenced from one sample in a study of blood T cell repertoires in COVID-19. Sequenced by immunoSEQ multiplex PCR; TCRdb stores in-frame clones only, minus some. The sample contains some 70,000 clones, about nine tenths of which appear only once. The sample was peripheral blood. Every receptor here comes from a man aged 50-60 years with active COVID-19.

The chain combines TRBV6-1 with TRBJ1-5; D is uncertain. This CDR3 region has 16 residues. V was shortened by 4 bases and J by 0 bases, with 13 bases between the two germline ends. Germline lookup yields CDR1 MNHNS and CDR2 SASEGT. CDR3 coding DNA: TGTGCCAGCAGTGTGGTTGGGCCGTATAGCAATCAGCCCCAGCATTTT. Translation: CASSVVGPYSNQPQHF.

The gene calls are TRBV5-1 and TRBJ2-2; 10 bases fit TRBD1. Per the germline V gene, CDR1 is SGHRS and CDR2 is YFSETQ. Losses at the gene ends were 3 bases for V and 7 bases for J; bases not matched to a gene: 9. This CDR3 spans 16 amino acids. Written as DNA, the CDR3 is TGCGCCAGCAGCTCCACGACGGGACAGGGGATCGGGGAGCTGTTTTTT. Its translation: CASSSTTGQGIGELFF.

There are many counts of this clone. V and J are TRBV3-1 (or the pseudogene TRBV3-2) and TRBJ2-7; TRBD1 matches at 8 bases. Germline V gene sequence: CDR1 LGHDT, CDR2 YNNKEL (reference sequence). Losses at the gene ends were 5 bases for V and 2 bases for J; bases not matched to a gene: 14. The CDR3 consists of 17 residues. The CDR3 bases are TGTGCCAGCAGCTCATTCTATGCCGGGACAGGCACCTACGAGCAGTACTTC. It encodes CASSSFYAGTGTYEQYF.

The chain uses TRBV28 and TRBJ1-2; D not resolved. The CDR3 is 14 amino acids. The V end was cut by 3 bases, the J end by 4 bases, with 12 bases between. Germline V gene sequence: CDR1 MDHEN, CDR2 SYDVKM. The CDR3 spells CASSLITAGYGYTF. The CDR3 DNA follows: TGTGCCAGCAGTTTGATAACGGCGGGCTATGGCTACACCTTC.

The V gene is TRBV4-3, the J gene TRBJ1-1; D is undetermined. CDR3 size: 16 residues. Trimming took 0 bases from V and 3 from J, leaving 14 bases between them. Per germline, CDR1 LGHNA and CDR2 YSLEER. The DNA of the CDR3 is TGCGCCAGCAGCCAAGATAGCGGGTTTATGGACACTGAAGCTTTCTTT. Protein sequence: CASSQDSGFMDTEAFF.

V usage is TRBV9 and J usage is TRBJ2-3; D is ambiguous. Germline V lookup: CDR1 SGDLS, CDR2 YYNGEE. V lost 4 bases, J lost 0 bases, and 3 bases lay in between. This CDR3 is built from 12 residues. In nucleotides, the CDR3 is TGTGCCAGCAGCCTCAGCACAGATACGCAGTATTTT. Translation gives CASSLSTDTQYF.

The CDR3 DNA sequence: TGTGCCAGCAGCCAACGCACTAGCGGGGGGGCGTACGAGCAGTACTTC. Translating gives CASSQRTSGGAYEQYF. The chain is built from TRBV4-2 and TRBJ2-7; 13 bases match TRBD2. CDR1 is LGHNA, CDR2 YNFKEQ, per germline. The J segment lost 4 bases and the V segment lost 2 bases, leaving 5 bases of the junction unmatched. The CDR3 runs 16 residues.

This clone was observed once. The chain couples TRBV10-3 to TRBJ1-2; 7 bases agree with TRBD1. Germline V lookup: CDR1 ENHRY, CDR2 SYGVKD. V was clipped by 7 bases and J by 4 bases; unmatched bases: 12. This CDR3 contains 15 residues. The DNA of the CDR3 is TGTGCCATCAAAGGACAGGCGATTAACATCTATGGCTACACCTTC. Translating gives CAIKGQAINIYGYTF.

This sequence joins TRBV30 and TRBJ2-5; the D gene is possibly TRBD2 (6 bases). V shed 3 bases and J shed 0 bases, with 11 bases lying between them. The CDR3 has 14 residues. Germline-derived CDR1 and CDR2 are GTSNPN and SVGIG (reference sequence). CDR3 nucleotides: TGTGCCTGGAGCCACGGGACTTACCAAGAGACCCAGTACTTC. As protein: CAWSHGTYQETQYF.

The chain employs TRBV9 and TRBJ2-3, with 10 positions matching TRBD1. The CDR3 runs 15 residues. The trim removed 4 bases at V and 3 bases at J, leaving 5 bases unmatched. CDR1 and CDR2 from the germline V gene are SGDLS and YYNGEE. In DNA, the CDR3 is TGTGCCAGCAGCACCCGACAGGGGGCAACAGATACGCAGTATTTT. Its protein is CASSTRQGATDTQYF.

The chain carries TRBV7-9 and TRBJ1-1; D might be TRBD1 (5 bases). The CDR3 sequence is 15 residues long. Trimming took off 4 bases at V and 4 bases at J, with 16 bases between the two ends. CDR1 and CDR2 (germline): SEHNR, FQNEAQ (reference sequence). CDR3 in amino acids: CASSSPRGGATEAFF. CDR3 in DNA: TGTGCCAGCAGCTCCCCCCGGGGAGGGGCCACTGAAGCTTTCTTT.

This clone was found once. This sequence joins TRBV27 and TRBJ1-6; 9 bases map to TRBD1. Germline loops: CDR1 MNHEY, CDR2 SMNVEV (reference sequence). The length of the CDR3 is 14 residues. V was pared by 6 bases and J by 5 bases, with 2 bases of the junction left unmatched. CDR3 sequence: CASRGTGNNSPLHF. Here the CDR3 DNA reads TGTGCCAGCAGAGGGACAGGGAATAATTCACCCCTCCACTTT.